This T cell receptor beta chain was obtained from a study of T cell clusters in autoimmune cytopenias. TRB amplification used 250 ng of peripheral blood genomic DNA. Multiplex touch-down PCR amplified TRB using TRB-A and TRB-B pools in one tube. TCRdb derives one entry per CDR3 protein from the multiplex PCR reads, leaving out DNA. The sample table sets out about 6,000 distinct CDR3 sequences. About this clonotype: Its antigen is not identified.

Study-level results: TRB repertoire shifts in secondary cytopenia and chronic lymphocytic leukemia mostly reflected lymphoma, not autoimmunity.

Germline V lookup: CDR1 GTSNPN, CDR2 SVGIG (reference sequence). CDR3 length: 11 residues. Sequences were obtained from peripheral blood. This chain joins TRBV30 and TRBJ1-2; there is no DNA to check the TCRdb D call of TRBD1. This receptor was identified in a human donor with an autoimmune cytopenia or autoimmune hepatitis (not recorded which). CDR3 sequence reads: CAWRGDYGYTF. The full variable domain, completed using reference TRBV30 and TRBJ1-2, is SQTIHQWPATLVQPVGSPLSLECTVEGTSNPNLYWYRQAAGRGLQLLFYSVGIGQISSEVPQNLSASRPQDRQFILSSKKLLLSDSGFYLCAWRGDYGYTFGSGTRLTVV.